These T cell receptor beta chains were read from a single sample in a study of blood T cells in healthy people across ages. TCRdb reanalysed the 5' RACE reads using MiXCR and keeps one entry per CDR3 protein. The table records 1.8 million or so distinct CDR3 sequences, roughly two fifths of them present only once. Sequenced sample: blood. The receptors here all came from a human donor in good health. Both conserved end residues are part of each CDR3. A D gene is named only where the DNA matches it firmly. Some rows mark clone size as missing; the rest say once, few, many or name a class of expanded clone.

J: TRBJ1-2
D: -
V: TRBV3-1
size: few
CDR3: CASSQGTVGYIGYTF
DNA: TGTGCCAGCAGCCAAGGAACCGTGGGATATATTGGCTACACCTTC

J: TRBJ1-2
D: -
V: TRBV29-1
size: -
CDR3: CSVEGTAPNYGYTF
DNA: TGCAGCGTTGAAGGGACAGCTCCTAACTATGGCTACACCTTC

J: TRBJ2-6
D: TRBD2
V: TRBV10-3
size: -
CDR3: CAIRPSGAGGKANVLTF
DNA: TGTGCCATCAGGCCCTCGGGAGCGGGGGGCAAGGCCAACGTCCTGACTTTC

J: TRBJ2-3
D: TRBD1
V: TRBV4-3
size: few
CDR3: CASSQQTYRGRTDTQYF
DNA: TGCGCCAGCAGCCAACAGACTTACAGGGGAAGGACAGATACGCAGTATTTT

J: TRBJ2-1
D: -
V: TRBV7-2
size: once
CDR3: CASSRDGDNQFF
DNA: TGTGCCAGCAGCAGAGACGGGGATAATCAGTTCTTC

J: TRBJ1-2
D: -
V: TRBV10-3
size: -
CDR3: CAISESLSNGYTF
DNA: TGTGCCATCAGTGAGTCGCTATCCAATGGCTACACCTTC

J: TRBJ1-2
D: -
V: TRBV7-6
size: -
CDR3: CASSLGGRFYGYTF
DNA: TGTGCCAGCAGCTTAGGGGGACGGTTCTATGGCTACACCTTC

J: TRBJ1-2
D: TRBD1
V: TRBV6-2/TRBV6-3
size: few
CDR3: CASRSRGILVIGYTF
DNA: TGTGCCAGCAGAAGCAGGGGGATTCTCGTGATCGGCTACACCTTC

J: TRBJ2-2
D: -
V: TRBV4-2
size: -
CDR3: CASSQVNTDTGELFF
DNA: TGTGCCAGCAGCCAAGTAAACACGGACACCGGGGAGCTGTTTTTT

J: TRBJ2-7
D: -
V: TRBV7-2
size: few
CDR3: CASSLRSGWGEQYF
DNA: TGTGCCAGCAGCTTACGGTCGGGGTGGGGCGAGCAGTACTTC

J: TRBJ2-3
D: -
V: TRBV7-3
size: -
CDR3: CASSLIGGVGDTQYF
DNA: TGTGCCAGCAGCTTAATCGGCGGGGTGGGAGATACGCAGTATTTT

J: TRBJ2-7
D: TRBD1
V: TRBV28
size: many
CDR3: CASRGGTGPYEQYF
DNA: TGTGCCAGCAGGGGGGGGACAGGGCCTTACGAGCAGTACTTC

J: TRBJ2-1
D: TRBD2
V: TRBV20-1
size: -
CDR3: CSARGLAAGGYNGQFF
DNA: TGCAGTGCTAGGGGCTTAGCGGCGGGGGGTTACAATGGGCAGTTCTTC

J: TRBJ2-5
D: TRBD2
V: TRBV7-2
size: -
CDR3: CASSSVGGIYEGETQYF
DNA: TGTGCCAGCAGCTCGGTGGGGGGGATTTATGAGGGAGAGACCCAGTACTTC

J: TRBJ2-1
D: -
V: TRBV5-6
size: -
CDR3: CASSLITMTGREQFF
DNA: TGTGCCAGCAGCTTAATAACGATGACAGGTCGGGAGCAGTTCTTC

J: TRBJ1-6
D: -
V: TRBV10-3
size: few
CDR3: CAISESEDSYNSPLHF
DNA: TGTGCCATCAGTGAGTCGGAGGACTCCTATAATTCACCCCTCCACTTT

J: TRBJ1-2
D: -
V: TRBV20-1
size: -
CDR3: CSARGNGGPPGYTF
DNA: TGCAGTGCTAGAGGGAACGGGGGCCCGCCGGGCTACACCTTC